The source of this TCR beta chain is a study of post-analysis software for immune sequencing data. Overall study: Progressive-relapsing, secondary progressive and relapsing-remitting multiple sclerosis were among the disease courses included.

CDR1 and CDR2 from the germline V gene are DFQATT and SNEGSKA (reference sequence). The CDR3 spans 14 residues. With respect to this clonotype: The antigen is unknown.

cDNA libraries of TCR beta carried unique molecular identifiers. Using its own MiXCR run on the PCR reads, TCRdb lists one record per CDR3 protein. In the table there are hundreds of thousands of distinct CDR3 sequences, 55% to 60% of which are singletons. The study, taken as a whole, reports: Compared with controls, patients had more of about 5 TRBV segments, including TRBV5-6, TRBV5-1 and TRBV20-1.

This chain links TRBV20-1 with TRBJ2-1; 12 bases agree with TRBD2. Specimen: blood. This TCR came from a girl aged 2-10 years with multiple sclerosis. CDR3 loop: CSLELAGGPGEQFF. CDR3 sequence (DNA): TGCAGCCTAGAGCTAGCGGGAGGGCCGGGTGAGCAGTTCTTC.